The sample holds many counts of the clone carrying this T cell receptor (beta chain). TCRdb reprocessed the 5' RACE reads via MiXCR and lists one record per CDR3 protein. Of under 60,000 distinct CDR3 sequences listed, about 15% were seen once; the top ten hold under 4.5%. The record originates from a study of neurological immune-mediated disorders. J was trimmed by 0 bases and V by 3 bases; bases with no gene match: 6. CDR3 length: 15 amino acids. The germline V gene has CDR1 DFQATT and CDR2 SNEGSKA (reference sequence). The origin of this receptor is a man in his sixties in good health. Sequencing used PBMCs. The chain uses TRBV20-1 and TRBJ2-7; 9 bases map to TRBD1. DNA for the CDR3: TGCAGTGCTAGTCTGTGGGGACAGGGCTCCTACGAGCAGTACTTC. This translates into CSASLWGQGSYEQYF.